This T cell receptor (beta chain) is drawn from a study of cytomegalovirus exposure and HLA in healthy donors. General study findings and limits: In terms of immune exposure information, only CMV serostatus was available. In a later analysis, at a false discovery rate of 0.05, about 16,000 TCR beta sequences matched HLA alleles.

The PCR contained 60 Vbeta and 13 Jbeta primers. The method was immunoSEQ multiplex PCR; TCRdb's version includes in-frame clones alone and lacks a portion of them. This table holds fewer than 200,000 clones, about three quarters found once. Points on this clone: Its specificity is not known.

With 0 bases clipped from V and 4 bases from J, the junction kept 6 bases outside the gene matches. CDR3 size: 15 residues. Germline-derived CDR1 and CDR2 are SGHRS and YFSETQ. The V and J genes are TRBV5-1 and TRBJ1-1, with 7 nucleotides matching TRBD1. The sample taken for sequencing was PBMCs. The source of this sequence is a woman aged 45-60 years in good health and CMV-seropositive. The CDR3 region has the DNA TGCGCCAGCAGCTTGGGGGAAGGGGGCCCCACTGAAGCTTTCTTT. Translation gives CASSLGEGGPTEAFF.